The T cell receptor (beta chain) under discussion was sequenced for a study of blood T cell repertoires in COVID-19. Whole-study context: The United States, Italy and Spain provided the acute and convalescent COVID-19 samples.

This CDR3 has 17 residues. J lost 1 base, V lost 5 bases, and 10 bases had no gene match. CDR1 and CDR2 (germline): SGHNT, YYREEE (reference sequence). In the authors' workflow: Amplified reference gene primers provided the basis for estimating nucleated cell counts. Generated by immunoSEQ multiplex PCR, the TCRdb table keeps only in-frame clones and is missing some. The DNA gave D and trimming, while V, J and clone size come from that table. The sample yields about 140,000 clones, more than 60% seen once. The chain combines TRBV5-4 with TRBJ2-2; TRBD1 agrees at 8 bases. This sequence originates from a man aged 50 to 60 with acute or convalescent COVID-19. The sequenced sample was peripheral blood. The CDR3 region has the DNA TGTGCCAGCAGGAAAGGACAGGGCGGCTTGAACACCGGGGAGCTGTTTTTT. Translated: CASRKGQGGLNTGELFF.